A single sample is the source of the 22 T cell receptor beta chains below, sequenced in a study of T cell responses to AZD1222 COVID-19 vaccine. The assay was immunoSEQ multiplex PCR, and TCRdb's table has in-frame clones only and misses some. The table records 150,000 to 200,000 clones, around 93% of them present only once. The sample consisted of peripheral blood, taken on day 0 of AZD1222 vaccination. The receptor source for this set is an adult in good health.

This chain connects TRBV7-2 to TRBJ1-3; no reliable D call. From germline, CDR1 is SGHTA and CDR2 FQGNSA. V lost 5 bases, J lost 4 bases, and 9 bases lay in between. CDR3 length: 13 residues. As DNA, the CDR3 is TGTGCCAGCAGCACCGTAGGCGGAAACACCATATATTTT. Translated: CASSTVGGNTIYF.

This clone was observed once. The gene calls are TRBV5-6 and TRBJ1-5, with 8 bases identical to TRBD1. This CDR3 has 18 residues. The V gene end was trimmed by 0 bases and the J gene end by 3 bases; junction bases not matched to a gene: 11. Germline loops: CDR1 SGHDT, CDR2 YYEEEE. Written as DNA, the CDR3 is TGTGCCAGCAGCTTGGGGGCTCGCAGGACAGGGATCAATCAGCCCCAGCATTTT. Encoded protein: CASSLGARRTGINQPQHF.

The chain recombines TRBV7-8 with TRBJ2-3, with 7 bases lining up with TRBD1. The CDR3 contains 17 residues. The V and J ends lost 1 base and 2 bases, in that order; junction bases with no gene match: 9. Germline V gives CDR1 SGHVS, CDR2 FQNEAQ. CDR3 residues: CASSLDIAGGNTDTQYF. The CDR3 DNA sequence: TGTGCCAGCAGCTTAGACATTGCAGGGGGAAACACAGATACGCAGTATTTT.

This clone was seen a single time. DNA of the CDR3: TGTGCCAGCAGCCTGGAAGGACAGGGAAATAATTCACCCCTCCACTTT. Translation: CASSLEGQGNNSPLHF. The rearrangement joins TRBV5-4 to TRBJ1-6, with TRBD1 matching 8 bases. Germline CDR1 and CDR2: SGHNT and YYREEE (reference sequence). The CDR3 is made up of 16 amino acids. V lost 4 bases, J lost 5 bases, and 8 bases stayed unmatched.

This chain uses TRBV5-1 with TRBJ2-1; the match to TRBD1 covers 7 bases. The CDR3 loop spans 14 amino acids. V lost 0 bases, J lost 5 bases, and 2 bases stayed unmatched. CDR1 is SGHRS and CDR2 is YFSETQ in the germline V gene. Here the CDR3 DNA reads TGCGCCAGCAGCTTGGGGACAGGAGACAATGAGCAGTTCTTC. Encoded protein: CASSLGTGDNEQFF.

The chain joins TRBV3-1 (or the pseudogene TRBV3-2) to TRBJ2-6, with a tentative D call TRBD2 (5 bases). V lost 2 bases, J lost 1 base, and 6 bases lay in between. The CDR3 sequence is 15 residues long. Germline loops: CDR1 LGHDT, CDR2 YNNKEL (reference sequence). The CDR3 loop is CASSQRDSGANVLTF. DNA of the CDR3: TGTGCCAGCAGCCAACGGGATTCTGGGGCCAACGTCCTGACTTTC.

The chain carries TRBV7-3 and TRBJ1-1; perhaps TRBD1 as D (5 bases). The V gene lost 3 bases and the J gene lost 2 bases, with 10 bases spanning the gap. Germline assignment: CDR1 SGHTA and CDR2 FQGTGA. The CDR3 is made up of 14 amino acids. In DNA form, the CDR3 reads TGTGCCAGCAGCTTGGGGGGGAAAAACACTGAAGCTTTCTTT. As protein: CASSLGGKNTEAFF. The full variable domain, in which reference TRBV7-3 and TRBJ1-1 provide the parts outside the CDR3, is GAGVSQTPSNKVTEKGKYVELRCDPISGHTALYWYRQSLGQGPEFLIYFQGTGAADDSGLPNDRFFAVRPEGSVSTLKIQRTERGDSAVYLCASSLGGKNTEAFFGQGTRLTVV.

This chain uses TRBV5-1 with TRBJ2-3; 12 nucleotides align to TRBD2. Germline lookup yields CDR1 SGHRS and CDR2 YFSETQ. There are 19 residues in the CDR3. V lost 4 bases to trimming and J lost 0 bases; unmatched junction nucleotides: 12. The CDR3 protein is CASSPGTSGGPISTDTQYF. CDR3 bases: TGCGCCAGCAGCCCGGGTACTAGCGGGGGGCCAATAAGCACAGATACGCAGTATTTT.

A single count supports this clone. The V and J genes are TRBV4-3 and TRBJ2-5; TRBD1 might be the D (5 bases). The CDR3 consists of 16 residues. Per the germline V gene, CDR1 is LGHNA and CDR2 is YSLEER. Trimming pared 0 bases from V and 7 bases from J, leaving 18 bases between. Written as DNA, the CDR3 is TGCGCCAGCAGCCAAGACAGGGCCGAGCTTCTCGGGACCCAGTACTTC. Protein product: CASSQDRAELLGTQYF.

V usage is TRBV30 and J usage is TRBJ1-4; the D is unclear. Looked up from germline, CDR1 is GTSNPN and CDR2 is SVGIG (reference sequence). The V and J ends lost 3 bases and 0 bases respectively, with 11 bases between them. There are 15 residues in the CDR3. CDR3 sequence reads: CAWRDGRSTNEKLFF. The CDR3 DNA is TGTGCCTGGAGGGACGGCCGGTCAACTAATGAAAAACTGTTTTTT.

The V gene is TRBV5-1, the J gene TRBJ2-3; no definite D call. Trimming left V 1 base short and J 0 bases short, with 9 bases between. The CDR3 consists of 15 residues. The germline gives CDR1 SGHRS, CDR2 YFSETQ. CDR3 coding DNA: TGCGCCAGCAGCTTGATTCCAGCGAGCACAGATACGCAGTATTTT. As protein: CASSLIPASTDTQYF.

The gene calls are TRBV4-1 and TRBJ1-6; D gene ambiguous. The CDR3 extends over 15 amino acids. With 4 bases removed from V and 14 bases from J, the gap between germline ends came to 21 bases. CDR1 is MGHRA and CDR2 is YSYEKL in the germline V gene. For the CDR3, the DNA is TGCGCCAGCAGCCCCACCTTTAGGACCGCCCCAACCCTCCACTTT. As protein: CASSPTFRTAPTLHF.

This clone is a singleton in its sample. Germline and junction disagree at one end, which may indicate a read error. This chain joins TRBV3-1 (or the pseudogene TRBV3-2) and TRBJ2-5, with D tentatively TRBD1 (7 bases). The CDR3 is made up of 14 amino acids. In germline, CDR1 is LGHDT, CDR2 YNNKEL (reference sequence). The CDR3 region is CASSQGGGAKTQYF. DNA for the CDR3: TGTGCCAGCAGTCAAGGAGGGGGCGCGAAGACCCAGTACTTC.

The genes are TRBV28 and TRBJ2-7; perhaps TRBD1 as D (5 bases). With 7 bases removed from V and 7 bases from J, the gap between germline ends came to 11 bases. Germline CDR1 reads MDHEN; CDR2 reads SYDVKM. This CDR3 has 11 residues. The CDR3 here is CASKGPREQYF. DNA of the CDR3: TGTGCCAGCAAGGGGCCGCGGGAGCAGTACTTC.

The V and J genes are TRBV7-3 and TRBJ1-1; weak D call: TRBD1 (6 bases). This CDR3 comprises 19 residues. The germline V and J ends were trimmed by 2 bases and 0 bases, with 22 bases remaining between them. Germline V lookup: CDR1 SGHTA, CDR2 FQGTGA. The CDR3: CASSLPPTGPRAMNTEAFF. For the CDR3, the DNA is TGTGCCAGCAGCTTACCTCCGACAGGCCCTCGTGCGATGAACACTGAAGCTTTCTTT.

The chain recombines TRBV4-3 with TRBJ2-4, with D tentatively TRBD1 or TRBD2 (7 bases each). V gave up 1 base and J gave up 1 base, with 14 bases separating them. Germline-derived CDR1 and CDR2 are LGHNA and YSLEER. The CDR3 spans 17 residues. The CDR3 here is CASSQVGGGRAKNIQYF. CDR3 nucleotides: TGCGCCAGCAGCCAAGTGGGAGGGGGCAGGGCCAAAAACATTCAGTACTTC.

The J gene is TRBJ2-2, the V gene TRBV3-1 (or the pseudogene TRBV3-2), with D perhaps matching TRBD1 or TRBD2 (5 bases each). V was shortened by 2 bases and J by 7 bases, with 11 bases between the two germline ends. CDR1 and CDR2 (germline): LGHDT, YNNKEL (reference sequence). The CDR3 is 14 amino acids. The CDR3 region has the DNA TGTGCCAGCAGCCAACATGGGACGGGCGGGGAGCTGTTTTTT. Protein sequence: CASSQHGTGGELFF.

The rearrangement links TRBV28 to TRBJ1-5; D perhaps matches TRBD1 (6 bases). The CDR3 sequence is 16 residues long. The V gene's germline CDR1 is MDHEN and CDR2 SYDVKM. Trimming removed 7 bases from V and 2 bases from J, with 18 bases in between. The DNA of the CDR3 is TGTGCCAGCAACAATGGGGGGGCTGGTGGCAATCAGCCCCAGCATTTT. As protein: CASNNGGAGGNQPQHF.

The genes are TRBV5-4 and TRBJ1-5, with no clear D. Germline-derived CDR1 and CDR2 are SGHNT and YYREEE (reference sequence). V dropped 0 bases and J dropped 0 bases, with 1 base sitting between them. The CDR3 is 13 amino acids. The CDR3 loop is CASSLDSNQPQHF. CDR3 coding DNA: TGTGCCAGCAGCTTGGATAGCAATCAGCCCCAGCATTTT.

The genes are TRBV1 and TRBJ1-4; the table's D call, TRBD1, has no DNA check behind it. TRBV1 is a pseudogene segment. The CDR3 has 15 amino acids. The CDR3 is CTSSHPVPGNEKLFF. The CDR3 DNA reads as TGCACCAGCTCCCACCCCGTCCCAGGTAATGAAAAACTGTTTTTT.

J is TRBJ1-1 and V is TRBV10-1; 7 bases are shared with TRBD1. Germline values: CDR1 WNHNN, CDR2 SYGVQD (reference sequence). The CDR3 sequence is 15 residues long. Trimming removed 3 bases from V and 2 bases from J; junction bases left unmatched: 6. The CDR3 loop is CASSEAGGINTEAFF. CDR3 DNA: TGCGCCAGCAGTGAAGCAGGGGGGATTAACACTGAAGCTTTCTTT.

The DNA for the CDR3 is TGTGCCAGCAGTTACTCGGGGTCGGACACAATCTACGAGCAGTACTTC. This translates into CASSYSGSDTIYEQYF. The V gene is TRBV6-5, the J gene TRBJ2-7, with D possibly matching TRBD1 (5 bases). Germline-derived CDR1 and CDR2 are MNHEY and SVGAGI. The CDR3 runs to 16 residues. V was cut by 0 bases and J by 3 bases, with 15 bases left in between.